The 16 T cell receptor beta chains below come from one sample, sequenced in a study of T-cell reconstitution after alpha-beta-depleted transplantation in children. The authors prepared the TCRbeta library with unique molecular identifiers. TCRdb re-analysed the PCR reads in MiXCR, keeping a single row per CDR3 protein. The sample includes 500,000 to 600,000 distinct CDR3 sequences, over 20% of them seen just once. The specimen comprised PBMCs, sampled before TCRalphabeta/CD19-depleted stem cell transplant. These receptors were obtained from a boy younger than two with Wiskott-Aldrich syndrome, due to receive a stem cell transplant.

This clonotype appeared a few times. The rearrangement links TRBV2 to TRBJ2-2; no reliable D call. Germline assignment: CDR1 SNHLY and CDR2 FYNNEI. This CDR3 is 15 amino acids long. Trimming cost V 4 bases and J 0 bases, with 9 bases left between them. The CDR3 loop reads CASSVDAANTGELFF. The DNA for the CDR3 is TGTGCCAGCAGTGTAGATGCGGCGAACACCGGGGAGCTGTTTTTT.

The V and J genes are TRBV5-1 and TRBJ2-1; 7 bases match TRBD2. Losses at the gene ends were 4 bases for V and 0 bases for J; bases not matched to a gene: 7. There are 16 residues in the CDR3. From germline, CDR1 is SGHRS and CDR2 YFSETQ. In nucleotides, the CDR3 is TGCGCCAGCAGCCGCTCTGGCGGGAGCTCCTACAATGAGCAGTTCTTC. Protein product: CASSRSGGSSYNEQFF.

This clonotype has a handful of counts. This chain joins TRBV7-9 and TRBJ2-1, with 13 bases lining up with TRBD2. This CDR3 is built from 14 residues. V trimming: 6 bases; J trimming: 8 bases; junction bases outside the gene matches: 4. In germline, CDR1 is SEHNR, CDR2 FQNEAQ (reference sequence). The CDR3 DNA reads TGTGCCAGCAGAACTAGCGGGAGGGCCCATGAGCAGTTCTTC. This sequence encodes CASRTSGRAHEQFF.

This clonotype was detected only a few times. V and J are TRBV18 and TRBJ1-5; D uncertain. The germline V gene has CDR1 KGHSH and CDR2 LQKENI. V was pared by 3 bases and J by 7 bases, with 16 bases between. This CDR3 is 15 amino acids long. The CDR3 loop reads CASSPQSGGGQPQHF. CDR3 sequence (DNA): TGTGCCAGCTCACCGCAATCGGGTGGAGGGCAGCCCCAGCATTTT.

The chain carries TRBV29-1 and TRBJ2-1, with 9 bases matching TRBD2. From germline, CDR1 is SQVTM and CDR2 ANQGSEA. The CDR3 sequence is 14 residues long. The trim removed 7 bases at V and 5 bases at J, leaving 9 bases unmatched. The CDR3 nucleotides are TGCAGCGGTGGTCGTCTAGCGGGACACAATGAGCAGTTCTTC. Amino acid sequence: CSGGRLAGHNEQFF.

Comment on this clonotype: The junction shows a germline mismatch at one end, possibly a read error. The rearrangement uses TRBV10-3 and TRBJ2-6, with 9 bases aligning to TRBD1. The CDR3 has 16 amino acids. Germline V CDR1 and CDR2: ENHRY, SYGVKD. The CDR3 sequence: CASQTGGSTGANVLTF. The CDR3 DNA is TGTGCCAGCCAAACAGGGGGCAGCACTGGGGCCAACGTCCTCACTTTC.

The gene calls are TRBV2 and TRBJ2-7, with TRBD1 identical over 7 bases. Trimming cost V 7 bases and J 2 bases; bases outside gene matches: 8. The V gene's germline CDR1 is SNHLY and CDR2 FYNNEI. CDR3 length: 14 residues. CDR3 residues: CASKPGTVTYEQYF. CDR3 nucleotide sequence: TGTGCCAGCAAACCCGGGACAGTAACCTACGAGCAGTACTTC. Together with reference TRBV2 and TRBJ2-7, the CDR3 gives the full variable domain: EPEVTQTPSHQVTQMGQEVILRCVPISNHLYFYWYRQILGQKVEFLVSFYNNEISEKSEIFDDQFSVERPDGSNFTLKIRSTKLEDSAMYFCASKPGTVTYEQYFGPGTRLTVT.

The V and J genes are TRBV5-1 and TRBJ2-1; 9 bases are a match to TRBD2. Germline CDR1 SGHRS, CDR2 YFSETQ. The CDR3 runs to 20 residues. The trim removed 3 bases at V and 0 bases at J, leaving 16 bases unmatched. The CDR3 bases are TGCGCCAGCAGCTGGACGACTAGCGGTACACAAACTAGCTCCTACAATGAGCAGTTCTTC. It translates to CASSWTTSGTQTSSYNEQFF.

A remark on this clonotype: This may be a read error, as it is one base from a much larger clone. The chain carries TRBV10-3 and TRBJ2-7; D gene uncertain. Germline lookup yields CDR1 ENHRY and CDR2 SYGVKD. The CDR3 totals 13 residues. For the CDR3, the DNA is TGTACCATCAGTCCGGGCCCAGCCAGCGAGCAGTACTTC. Translated: CTISPGPASEQYF.

The rearrangement joins TRBV20-1 to TRBJ2-2; 7 nucleotides align to TRBD1. V lost 1 base to trimming and J lost 0 bases; unmatched junction nucleotides: 2. The CDR3 consists of 15 residues. Germline loops: CDR1 DFQATT, CDR2 SNEGSKA (reference sequence). CDR3 nucleotide sequence: TGCAGTGCTAGAGTACAGGGGACGAACACCGGGGAGCTGTTTTTT. Its protein product is CSARVQGTNTGELFF.

The rearrangement uses TRBV28 and TRBJ2-3, with D hard to call. CDR1 is MDHEN and CDR2 is SYDVKM in the germline V gene. The CDR3 runs to 15 residues. V was pared by 3 bases and J by 0 bases, with 10 bases between. This chain's CDR3 is CASSFKLISTDTQYF. CDR3 nucleotide sequence: TGTGCCAGCAGTTTTAAGTTGATAAGCACAGATACGCAGTATTTT.

CDR3 in DNA: TGTGCCAGCTCCCTTTGGGCGGGAAGCTCCTACAATGAGCAGTTCTTC. This encodes CASSLWAGSSYNEQFF. The chain carries TRBV18 and TRBJ2-1; TRBD2 might be the D (6 bases). Germline V gives CDR1 KGHSH, CDR2 LQKENI. The length of the CDR3 is 16 residues. V dropped 6 bases and J dropped 0 bases, with 15 bases sitting between them.

The chain is built from TRBV5-1 and TRBJ2-3; D tentatively reads TRBD1 or TRBD2 (5 bases each). This CDR3 is 14 amino acids long. V dropped 4 bases and J dropped 3 bases, with 12 bases sitting between them. Germline CDR1 SGHRS, CDR2 YFSETQ. The CDR3 nucleotides read TGCGCCAGCAGCCCCGGGACGCGGACAGATACGCAGTATTTT. This translates into CASSPGTRTDTQYF.

The chain recombines TRBV30 with TRBJ2-1; 8 nucleotides agree with TRBD2. Germline loops: CDR1 GTSNPN, CDR2 SVGIG (reference sequence). Trimming cost V 2 bases and J 0 bases; bases outside gene matches: 3. CDR3 length: 15 residues. The CDR3 loop is CAWSPGTSSYNEQFF. The CDR3 coding sequence is TGTGCCTGGAGTCCCGGGACTAGCTCCTACAATGAGCAGTTCTTC.

CDR3 amino acids: CASSALAGEGFSAQETQYF. Written as DNA, the CDR3 is TGCGCCAGCAGCGCCCTAGCGGGAGAGGGATTTTCGGCTCAAGAGACCCAGTACTTC. This sequence joins TRBV5-1 and TRBJ2-5; 10 bases match TRBD2. Trimming took 4 bases from V and 2 from J; bases not matched to a gene: 17. The CDR3 extends over 19 amino acids. From germline, CDR1 is SGHRS and CDR2 YFSETQ.

The rearrangement links TRBV20-1 to TRBJ2-2, with D perhaps matching TRBD1 (5 bases). Trimming took off 0 bases at V and 1 base at J, with 12 bases between the two ends. The germline V gene has CDR1 DFQATT and CDR2 SNEGSKA (reference sequence). This CDR3 is built from 16 residues. DNA for the CDR3: TGCAGTGCTAGAGATTACGACAGCTTGAACACCGGGGAGCTGTTTTTT. Protein sequence: CSARDYDSLNTGELFF.